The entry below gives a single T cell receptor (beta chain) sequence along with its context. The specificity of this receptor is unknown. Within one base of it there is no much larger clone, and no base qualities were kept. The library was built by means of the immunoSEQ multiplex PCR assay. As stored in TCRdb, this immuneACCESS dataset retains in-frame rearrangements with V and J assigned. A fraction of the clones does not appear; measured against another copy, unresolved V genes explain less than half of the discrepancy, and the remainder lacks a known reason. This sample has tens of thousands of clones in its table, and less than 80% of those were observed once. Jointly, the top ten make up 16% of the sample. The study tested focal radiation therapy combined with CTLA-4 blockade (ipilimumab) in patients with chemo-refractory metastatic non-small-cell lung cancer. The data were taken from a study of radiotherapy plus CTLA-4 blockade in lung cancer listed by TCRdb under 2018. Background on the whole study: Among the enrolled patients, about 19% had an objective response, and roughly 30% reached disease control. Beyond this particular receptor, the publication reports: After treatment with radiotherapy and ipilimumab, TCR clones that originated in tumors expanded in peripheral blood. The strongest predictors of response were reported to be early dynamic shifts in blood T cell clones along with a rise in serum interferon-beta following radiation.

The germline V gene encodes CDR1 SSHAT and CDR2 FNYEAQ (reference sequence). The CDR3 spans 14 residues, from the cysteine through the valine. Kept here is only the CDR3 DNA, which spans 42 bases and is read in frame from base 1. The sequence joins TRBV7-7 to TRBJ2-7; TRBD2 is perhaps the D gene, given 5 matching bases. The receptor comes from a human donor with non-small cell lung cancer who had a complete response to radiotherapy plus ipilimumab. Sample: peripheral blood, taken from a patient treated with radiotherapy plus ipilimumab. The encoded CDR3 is CASSPQRVRYEQYV. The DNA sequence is TGTGCTAGCAGTCCTCAGAGGGTCAGGTACGAGCAGTACGTC.